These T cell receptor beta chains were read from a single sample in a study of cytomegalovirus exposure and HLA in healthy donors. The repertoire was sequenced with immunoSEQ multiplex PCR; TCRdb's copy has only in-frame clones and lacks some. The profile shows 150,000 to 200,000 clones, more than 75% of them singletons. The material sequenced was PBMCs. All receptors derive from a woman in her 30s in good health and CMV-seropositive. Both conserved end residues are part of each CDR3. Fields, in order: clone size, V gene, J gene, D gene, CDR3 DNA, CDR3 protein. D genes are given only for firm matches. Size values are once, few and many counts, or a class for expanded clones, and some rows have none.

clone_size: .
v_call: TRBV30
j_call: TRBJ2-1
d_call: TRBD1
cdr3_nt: TGTGCCTGGACCCCCGGGGGACAGGGGCAGGGGCAGTTCTTC
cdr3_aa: CAWTPGGQGQGQFF

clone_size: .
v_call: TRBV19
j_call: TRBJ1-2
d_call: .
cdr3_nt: TGTGCCAGTAAGAGGGAGTGGAACTATGGCTACACCTTC
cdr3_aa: CASKREWNYGYTF

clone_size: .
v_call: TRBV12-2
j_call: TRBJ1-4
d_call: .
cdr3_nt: TGTGCAAGTCGCTGTACGACAGGGGCTGGAACTAATGAAAAACTGTTTTTT
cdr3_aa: CASRCTTGAGTNEKLFF

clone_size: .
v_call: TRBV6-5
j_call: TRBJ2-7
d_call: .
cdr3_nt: TGTGCCAGCACCCCGGTGGGGGGCTACGAGCAGTACTTC
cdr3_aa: CASTPVGGYEQYF

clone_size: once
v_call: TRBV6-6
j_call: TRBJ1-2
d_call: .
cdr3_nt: TGTGCCAGCAGTAGGAAGCCCGGGCGGGTCTACACCTTC
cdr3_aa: CASSRKPGRVYTF

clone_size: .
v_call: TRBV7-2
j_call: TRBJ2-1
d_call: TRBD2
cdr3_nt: TGTGCCAGCCCCCTCTCGGGGGGAGGTTTTGTAGATGAGCAGTTCTTC
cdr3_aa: CASPLSGGGFVDEQFF

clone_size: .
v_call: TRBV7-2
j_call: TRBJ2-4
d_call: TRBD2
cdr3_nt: TGTGCCAGCAGCTTAGAACTAGCGGGGGGATTAAACATTCAGTACTTC
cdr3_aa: CASSLELAGGLNIQYF

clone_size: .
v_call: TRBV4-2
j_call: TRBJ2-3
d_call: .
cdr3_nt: TGTGCCAGCAGCCAAGAGCTTTGGGCAGATGCCACAGATACGCAGTATTTT
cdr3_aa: CASSQELWADATDTQYF

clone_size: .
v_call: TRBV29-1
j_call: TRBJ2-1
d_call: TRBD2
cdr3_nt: TGCAGCGTTCTAGGGACTAGGGGGACCTACAATGAGCAGTTCTTC
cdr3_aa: CSVLGTRGTYNEQFF

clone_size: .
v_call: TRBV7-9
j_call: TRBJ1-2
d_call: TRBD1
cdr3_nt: TGTGCCAGCAGCCCTAGACAGGGGGACTATGGCTACACCTTC
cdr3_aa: CASSPRQGDYGYTF

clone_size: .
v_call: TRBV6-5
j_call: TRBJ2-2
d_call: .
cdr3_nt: TGTGCCAGCAGTTGGACCGGGACTCTGAACACCGGGGAGCTGTTTTTT
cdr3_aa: CASSWTGTLNTGELFF

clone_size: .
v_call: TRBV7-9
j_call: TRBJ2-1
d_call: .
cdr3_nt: TGTGCCAGCAGCTTAGCAACGCCTAGCTCCCACAATGAGCAGTTCTTC
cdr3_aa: CASSLATPSSHNEQFF

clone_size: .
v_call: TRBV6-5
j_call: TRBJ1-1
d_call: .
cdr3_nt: TGTGCCAGCGGCAGGGGTATGAACACTGAAGCTTTCTTT
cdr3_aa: CASGRGMNTEAFF

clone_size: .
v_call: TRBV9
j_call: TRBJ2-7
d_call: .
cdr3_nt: TGTGCCAGCAGCGTAGGAGCTACCTACTACGAGCAGTACTTC
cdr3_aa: CASSVGATYYEQYF

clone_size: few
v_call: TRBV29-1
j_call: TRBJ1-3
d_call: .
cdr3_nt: TGCAGCGTAACAGGGACTGGAAACACCATATATTTT
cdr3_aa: CSVTGTGNTIYF

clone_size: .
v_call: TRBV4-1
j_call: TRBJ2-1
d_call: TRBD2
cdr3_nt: TGCGCCAGCAGCCAAGAGAGGAGCGGGGGGAGCAATGAGCAGTTCTTC
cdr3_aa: CASSQERSGGSNEQFF

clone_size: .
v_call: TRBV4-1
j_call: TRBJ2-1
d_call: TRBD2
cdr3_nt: TGCGCCAGCAGCCAAGAGGCTAGCGGGGGGGAATCGGATGAGCAGTTCTTC
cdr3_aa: CASSQEASGGESDEQFF

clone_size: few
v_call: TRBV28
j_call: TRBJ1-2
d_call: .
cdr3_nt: TGTGCCAGCAGTCCAAACAGGGCCTATGGCTACACCTTC
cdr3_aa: CASSPNRAYGYTF